This is a list of T cell receptor beta chains from one sample in a study of T cells expressing NK-cell markers. TCRdb re-called the 5' RACE reads, yielding one record per CDR3 amino acid sequence without DNA. This table holds around 550,000 distinct CDR3 sequences. Sequenced input: blood T cells: a sorted CD56 or NKG2C T cell subset, CD4+ or CD8+ T cells, or bulk PBMC T cells (not recorded which). These receptors were obtained from a man younger than 35 in good health. The CDR3 runs from the conserved cysteine through the conserved F or W. The order of the fields is V gene, J gene, CDR3 protein.

v_gene: TRBV20-1; j_gene: TRBJ2-1; CDR3aa: CSASKGLAGFNEQFF
v_gene: TRBV5-5; j_gene: TRBJ2-5; CDR3aa: CASSFARGQETQYF
v_gene: TRBV15; j_gene: TRBJ2-3; CDR3aa: CATKQGQTDTQYF
v_gene: TRBV20-1; j_gene: TRBJ1-1; CDR3aa: CSARTASYNTEAFF
v_gene: TRBV11-2; j_gene: TRBJ2-1; CDR3aa: CASSPRLASYNEQFF
v_gene: TRBV2; j_gene: TRBJ1-2; CDR3aa: CASSDGTLQTFNYGYTF
v_gene: TRBV20-1; j_gene: TRBJ2-7; CDR3aa: CSARPSNRPGLLSYEQYF
v_gene: TRBV10-3; j_gene: TRBJ1-3; CDR3aa: CAISEGGGAGNTIYF
v_gene: TRBV24-1; j_gene: TRBJ1-1; CDR3aa: CATSGTGLNTEAFF
v_gene: TRBV28; j_gene: TRBJ2-3; CDR3aa: CASSPEGQGLVDTQYF
v_gene: TRBV3-1; j_gene: TRBJ2-5; CDR3aa: CASSQEAPGGSGTQYF
v_gene: TRBV29-1; j_gene: TRBJ2-5; CDR3aa: CSVVSSGRGNGTQYF
v_gene: TRBV10-3; j_gene: TRBJ2-1; CDR3aa: CAISESGGAYNEQFF
v_gene: TRBV9; j_gene: TRBJ2-7; CDR3aa: CASSVEGTGVAYEQYF
v_gene: TRBV12-3/TRBV12-4; j_gene: TRBJ2-3; CDR3aa: CASSPPSVVTDLATQYF
v_gene: TRBV11-2; j_gene: TRBJ2-7; CDR3aa: CASRRPGRIYEQYF
v_gene: TRBV4-3; j_gene: TRBJ2-7; CDR3aa: CASSSSGRAWDEQYF
v_gene: TRBV7-2; j_gene: TRBJ1-5; CDR3aa: CASSPQSGRPSVAQHF
v_gene: TRBV18; j_gene: TRBJ1-2; CDR3aa: CASSPGSPHGYTF
v_gene: TRBV20-1; j_gene: TRBJ2-5; CDR3aa: CSARGGSETQYF
v_gene: TRBV21-1; j_gene: TRBJ2-1; CDR3aa: CASRGDEHEQFF
v_gene: TRBV25-1; j_gene: TRBJ2-1; CDR3aa: CASSESSQQPSSYNEQFF
v_gene: TRBV19; j_gene: TRBJ2-5; CDR3aa: CASPSGSYQETQYF
v_gene: TRBV12-3/TRBV12-4; j_gene: TRBJ2-1; CDR3aa: CASSWAEVLEQFF